The rows below give T cell receptor beta chains drawn from one sample of a study of OX40 agonist ivuxolimab in advanced cancers. Here immunoSEQ multiplex PCR was the method, and the copy in TCRdb shows in-frame clones only, minus some. This table holds about 110,000 clones, 91% found once. The specimen was CD4+ or CD8+ T cells sorted from blood, collected in a trial of the OX40 agonist ivuxolimab. These receptors were taken from an adult with an advanced solid tumor such as melanoma, head and neck, liver or kidney cancer. The CDR3 runs from the conserved cysteine through the conserved F or W. The order of the fields is V gene, D gene, CDR3 protein. D genes are given only for firm matches.

>TRBV19|NA
CASKDSVVNTEAFF
>TRBV4-1|TRBD1
CASSQTPRQGKDLNQPQHF
>TRBV6-9|TRBD2
CASSPTLPGGLGRYEQYF
>TRBV5-4|NA
CASSLTGRAGGELFF
>TRBV19|NA
CASSSTENSNQPQHF
>TRBV13|TRBD1
CASSITGGVIAEQYF
>TRBV5-1|NA
CASSLVAASSYEQYF
>TRBV7-6|NA
CASSLGFDLTTEAFF
>TRBV6-5|NA
CASSLGANYGYTF
>TRBV6-1|TRBD1
CASSGAWGPHWGQGNTEAFF
>TRBV19|NA
CASSIPWGTEAFF
>TRBV7-2|NA
CASSLKRLVLNEQFF
>TRBV27|NA
CASSLPSGANVLTF
>TRBV7-2|TRBD2
CASSSPPGTSGETDTQYF
>TRBV2|TRBD2
CAISIKASGGRSGANVLTF
>TRBV27|NA
CASSTTPNPDTQYF
>TRBV6-1|NA
CASSEARAGELFF
>TRBV2|TRBD1
CASSDTGTGEAFF